This T cell receptor (beta chain) appears in the sequencing data of a study of blood T cell repertoires in COVID-19. Study-level information: Acute and convalescent COVID-19 samples came from the United States, Italy and Spain.

TCRdb's table, derived via immunoSEQ multiplex PCR, lists solely in-frame clones and lacks some. This table has about 250,000 clones, around 85% appearing once. V lost 1 base, J lost 4 bases, and 16 bases lay in between. Germline CDR1 is LGHNA and CDR2 is YSLEER. The CDR3 consists of 16 residues. The TCR comes from a woman aged 45-59 years with acute COVID-19. The V and J genes are TRBV4-3 and TRBJ1-2; D is perhaps TRBD1 (6 bases). The material sequenced was PBMCs or T cells enriched from blood (not recorded which). CDR3 DNA: TGCGCCAGCAGCCAAGTTGGGGCAGGGGCCATCTATGGCTACACCTTC. Protein product: CASSQVGAGAIYGYTF.